Below are 20 T cell receptor beta chains sequenced from a single sample in a study of blood T cells in healthy people across ages. Together with a sample-barcoded 5' primer, a J-beta primer mix was included in a second PCR lasting roughly 6 to 12 cycles. TCRdb ran MiXCR on the 5' RACE reads and lists one entry per CDR3 protein. Found here are about 720,000 distinct CDR3 sequences, approximately 25% of them singletons; the top ten hold roughly 3.5%. The data were also submitted as part of a second study, on T cells of mothers and their children.

Input material: blood. The receptors here all came from a boy between 10 and 17 years old in good health.

This clonotype was recorded at least ten times. The gene calls are TRBV3-1 and TRBJ2-1; 10 nucleotides line up with TRBD1. Germline lookup yields CDR1 LGHDT and CDR2 YNNKEL (reference sequence). The V segment lost 4 bases and the J segment 3 bases; nucleotides outside the gene matches: 0. CDR3 length: 14 residues. CDR3 loop: CASSRTGGYNEQFF. In DNA form, the CDR3 reads TGTGCCAGCAGCCGGACAGGGGGCTACAATGAGCAGTTCTTC.

This clonotype was recorded at least ten times. The CDR3 bases are TGCGCCAGCAGCCCAGGGGAGGGCATTGGGTACTATGGCTACACCTTC. Protein product: CASSPGEGIGYYGYTF. This chain joins TRBV4-3 and TRBJ1-2; D is possibly TRBD1 (6 bases). The CDR3 runs 16 residues. CDR1 and CDR2 from the germline V gene are LGHNA and YSLEER. V was cut by 4 bases and J by 3 bases, with 18 bases left in between.

The chain has TRBV7-9 and TRBJ2-3; D remains ambiguous. Looked up from germline, CDR1 is SEHNR and CDR2 is FQNEAQ (reference sequence). The CDR3 is 15 residues long. V lost 1 base and J 6 bases, leaving 14 bases between the germline ends. In nucleotides, the CDR3 is TGTGCCAGCAGCTTAGACGTTGGCCTTACGGATACGCAGTATTTT. Translation: CASSLDVGLTDTQYF.

This clonotype was detected only a few times. V gene TRBV10-3 combines with J gene TRBJ2-2; D perhaps matches TRBD2 (6 bases). This CDR3 is built from 14 residues. Germline V gene sequence: CDR1 ENHRY, CDR2 SYGVKD. Trimming took 10 bases from V and 6 from J, leaving 18 bases between them. This CDR3 is CATQIASVSGELFF. The CDR3 DNA reads as TGTGCCACCCAAATCGCTAGCGTCTCCGGGGAGCTGTTTTTT.

The chain joins TRBV6-5 to TRBJ2-3, with unresolved D. V was pared by 5 bases and J by 6 bases, with 9 bases between. Germline loops: CDR1 MNHEY, CDR2 SVGAGI. The CDR3 has 12 amino acids. The CDR3 DNA reads as TGTGCCAGCAGTGTTTTGGGGGATACGCAGTATTTT. Amino acid sequence: CASSVLGDTQYF.

This rearrangement joins TRBV7-2 to TRBJ2-5; tentative D call: TRBD1 (5 bases). The better agreement between TRBJ2-1 and the DNA end casts doubt on the J call. The CDR3 totals 13 residues. Looked up from germline, CDR1 is SGHTA and CDR2 is FQGNSA. CDR3 coding DNA: TGTGCCAGCAGCTTAGAAAGGGGTCTAAGGCAGTTCTTC. Protein: CASSLERGLRQFF.

The chain has TRBV27 and TRBJ1-1, with 9 bases lining up with TRBD1. V gave up 3 bases and J gave up 1 base; unmatched junction bases: 3. The germline CDR1 and CDR2 sequences are MNHEY and SMNVEV (reference sequence). This CDR3 has 15 amino acids. The CDR3 loop is CASSLDRGGNTEAFF. DNA of the CDR3: TGTGCCAGCAGTTTGGACAGGGGAGGGAACACTGAAGCTTTCTTT.

This clonotype was seen more than once but under ten times. The rearrangement links TRBV27 to TRBJ2-1; 8 positions agree with TRBD2. The CDR3 runs to 16 residues. In germline, CDR1 is MNHEY, CDR2 SMNVEV (reference sequence). The J segment lost 2 bases and the V segment lost 3 bases, leaving 6 bases of the junction unmatched. The CDR3 DNA sequence: TGTGCCAGCAGTTTTGGCAGCGGGAGTACCTACAATGAGCAGTTCTTC. This sequence encodes CASSFGSGSTYNEQFF.

This clonotype was observed a handful of times. This chain joins TRBV12-3 or TRBV12-4 and TRBJ2-1; weak D call: TRBD2 (5 bases). The CDR3 consists of 12 residues. V lost 6 bases to trimming and J lost 12 bases, with 15 bases between them. The CDR3 coding sequence is TGTGCCAGCAGGTTCCAGGACTTGTCGCAGTTCTTC. Translation gives CASRFQDLSQFF.

V is TRBV5-1 and J is TRBJ2-1; TRBD2 aligns across 9 bases. The trim removed 0 bases at V and 6 bases at J, leaving 4 bases unmatched. Germline V gene lookup returns CDR1 SGHRS and CDR2 YFSETQ. This CDR3 contains 15 residues. The CDR3, as DNA: TGCGCCAGCAGCTTGGTGGTAGCGGGAGCCAATGAGCAGTTCTTC. Its protein is CASSLVVAGANEQFF.

This chain joins TRBV4-2 and TRBJ2-5, with 10 bases fitting TRBD2. Trimming took 0 bases from V and 4 from J; bases not matched to a gene: 2. The germline V gene has CDR1 LGHNA and CDR2 YNFKEQ. The CDR3 sequence is 15 residues long. The CDR3 DNA is TGTGCCAGCAGCCAAGATATAGCGGGGGGAGAGACCCAGTACTTC. This sequence encodes CASSQDIAGGETQYF.

This clonotype was observed a few times. The chain links TRBV9 to TRBJ2-5, with 7 bases matching TRBD2. The CDR3 runs to 14 residues. Germline V gene sequence: CDR1 SGDLS, CDR2 YYNGEE. V was pared by 2 bases and J by 5 bases, with 6 bases of the junction left unmatched. This CDR3 reads CASSVSGDGETQYF. The DNA of the CDR3 is TGTGCCAGCAGCGTGAGCGGGGACGGGGAGACCCAGTACTTC.

The chain recombines TRBV5-1 with TRBJ1-1; D ambiguous. The CDR3 length is 14 residues. Trimming shortened V by 3 bases and J by 1 base, and 10 bases separated the two germline ends. The V gene's germline CDR1 is SGHRS and CDR2 YFSETQ. The CDR3 nucleotides are TGCGCCAGCAGCTCGAGGACGGAGAACACTGAAGCTTTCTTT. Translating gives CASSSRTENTEAFF.

The gene calls are TRBV28 and TRBJ1-2; a weak D match, TRBD1 (6 bases). The V gene lost 6 bases and the J gene lost 4 bases, with 15 bases spanning the gap. CDR1 and CDR2 from the germline V gene are MDHEN and SYDVKM. The CDR3 is 14 amino acids. In nucleotides, the CDR3 is TGTGCCAGCAGGTCCGGGACACTGGGCTATGGCTACACCTTC. It yields the protein CASRSGTLGYGYTF.

This chain uses TRBV7-9 with TRBJ2-1; 7 nucleotides agree with TRBD2. The V segment lost 11 bases and the J segment 2 bases; nucleotides outside the gene matches: 9. This CDR3 region has 14 residues. CDR1 and CDR2 from the germline V gene are SEHNR and FQNEAQ (reference sequence). In DNA form, the CDR3 reads TGTGCCGCGGCTCGGGAGGAAACCTACAATGAGCAGTTCTTC. Translating it yields CAAAREETYNEQFF.

The rearrangement joins TRBV6-5 to TRBJ1-2; D is ambiguous. This CDR3 contains 14 residues. Germline V lookup: CDR1 MNHEY, CDR2 SVGAGI. The V gene lost 2 bases and the J gene lost 2 bases, with 9 bases spanning the gap. The CDR3 spells CASSYRPKNYGYTF. CDR3 nucleotide sequence: TGTGCCAGCAGTTACCGCCCGAAGAACTATGGCTACACCTTC.

This clonotype has just a few counts. V and J are TRBV12-3 or TRBV12-4 and TRBJ2-5; D is ambiguous. The CDR3 totals 14 residues. Deletions cut 3 bases from V and 0 bases from J, with 8 bases between. CDR3 in DNA: TGTGCCAGCAGTTTCACCAGCAACCAAGAGACCCAGTACTTC. This gives the protein CASSFTSNQETQYF.

This clonotype has a handful of counts. This rearrangement joins TRBV12-3 or TRBV12-4 to TRBJ2-2, with D unresolved. This CDR3 comprises 12 residues. V was cut by 6 bases and J by 8 bases, with 10 bases left in between. The CDR3 DNA is TGTGCCAGCAGCTACTCTGTAGGGGAGCTGTTTTTT. As protein: CASSYSVGELFF.

The V call is TRBV6-2 or TRBV6-3, the J call TRBJ1-2; 7 nucleotides line up with TRBD1. The germline V gene has CDR1 MNHEY and CDR2 SVGEGT. J was trimmed by 2 bases and V by 5 bases; bases with no gene match: 5. This CDR3 comprises 14 residues. In nucleotides, the CDR3 is TGTGCCAGCAGTCACGACAGGGAGAACTATGGCTACACCTTC. Translated, it gives CASSHDRENYGYTF.

CDR3 bases: TGTGCCAGCAGCTACGATGGGACCTATGGCTACACCTTC. Protein sequence: CASSYDGTYGYTF. The chain links TRBV7-2 to TRBJ1-2, with a weak D call TRBD1 (5 bases). The CDR3 consists of 13 residues. V was clipped by 4 bases and J by 4 bases, with 10 bases between them. The germline V gene encodes CDR1 SGHTA and CDR2 FQGNSA.